This T cell receptor (beta chain) was sequenced for a study of blood T cells in healthy people across ages (dated by TCRdb to between 2014 and 2017). Context from the whole study: Template switching captured roughly one uniquely barcoded TCR beta cDNA molecule per two T cells in model experiments. The study measured age-related changes in TCR beta repertoire diversity using deep sequencing normalized with unique cDNA molecular identifiers. Four age groups were formed from the donors: young (average approximately 15 years), middle-aged (approximately 39), aged (62) and long-lived (about 80). Donors of different ages were randomly distributed across sequencing lanes to avoid experimental bias. Two additional independent replicas of 1 million unique cDNA reads from the same blood draw were analyzed for two donors (one aged 18 to 30 and one aged 80 or older).

Comments on this clonotype: Its antigen is not yet known. No per-base quality is available; no much larger clone lies one base away.

General study outcomes and caveats: Since profiling was done on bulk unsorted PBMCs, naive and antigen-experienced compartments could not be conclusively compared. As age increased, observed TCR beta diversity per million T cells dropped in a roughly linear way, and a significant reduction was already evident by age around 41. Estimates of total diversity based on one million sequenced T cells were considered lower bounds and underestimates. The long-lived group showed more naive CD4+ T cells, fewer expanded clones and increased TCR diversity than the aged group, suggesting age selection. Because donor CMV infection status was unknown, age-related changes in expanded clonotypes were potentially confounded. A strong correlation was found between observed TCR beta diversity and the percentage of naive T cells measured by flow cytometry.

Systemically healthy Caucasian individuals from Russia, about 38 in total and aged roughly 6 to 100 years, were included as donors. Each donor gave ten milliliters of peripheral blood, collected into EDTA-treated Vacutainer tubes. Ficoll-Paque density-gradient centrifugation was used to isolate PBMCs, with at least 7 million per sample. Trizol reagent was used to extract total RNA from PBMCs, with at least 6 micrograms per sample. The percentages of naive CD45RAhigh/CD27high T cells were determined by flow cytometry on a PBMC aliquot from every donor. Library preparation used 5' RACE. Reads for this sample came from an Illumina HiSeq 2500. A second PCR of about 6 to 11 cycles was run with a J-beta primer mix and a sample-barcoded 5' primer. A template-switch 5' adaptor carrying 12 random nucleotides introduced a unique molecular identifier onto each TCR beta cDNA molecule. Each sample yielded at least 3 million CDR3-containing paired-end reads. First-strand cDNA synthesis was performed from all RNA using the Mint cDNA synthesis kit, with priming by a TRBC-specific oligonucleotide. All cDNA was treated with uracil-DNA glycosylase and then went through a first 18-cycle PCR with the universal primers M1SS and BC2_uni_R. The paper's processing steps were these. For normalization, 1 million high-quality reads were randomly selected from each sample, with every read carrying a distinct molecular identifier. Instead of being binned into consensus sequences, reads with shared molecular identifiers were discarded. MiTCR, run with a Q25 quality threshold and the strictest error-elimination algorithm, handled CDR3 identification, clonotype clustering and error correction. A nonparametric unseen species model with Euler transformation was used to estimate a lower bound on total TCR beta diversity. TCRdb reran the public reads through fastp at Q25 and MiXCR, keeping productive beta chains. Identical CDR3 proteins give one entry, which carries the most common genes and DNA. These V and J calls rely on TCRdb rather than the paper's analysis. For this sample there are more than 1 million distinct CDR3 sequences; around 45% appear just once. 15% to 20% of the sample lies in the top ten.

After removal of 3 bases from V and 4 bases from J, the junction retains 4 bases not matched to a gene. The CDR1 and CDR2 encoded by the germline V gene (reference sequence) are MNHNY and SVGAGI. CDR3 length: 16 amino acids, cysteine to phenylalanine. Just CDR3 DNA is preserved here, 48 bases in frame from base 1. The V and J segments used are TRBV6-6 and TRBJ2-1; TRBD1 matches 12 bases in the middle. The source is a woman aged 55 to 70 in good health. Material: blood. The nucleotide sequence is given as TGTGCCAGCAGTTATCAGGGACAGGGGGCATACAATGAGCAGTTCTTC. This codes for CASSYQGQGAYNEQFF.